Below, 27 T cell receptor beta chains from the same sample are listed, as sequenced in a study of blood T cells in healthy people across ages. Through a sample-barcoded 5' primer and a J-beta primer mix, a second PCR was run for roughly 7 to 11 cycles. TCRdb reprocessed the 5' RACE reads via MiXCR and lists one record per CDR3 protein. The profile shows roughly 680,000 distinct CDR3 sequences, 45% to 60% of them singletons. The sequencing input was blood. The receptors were sampled from a woman older than 75 in good health.

This clonotype is a singleton in its sample. The rearrangement links TRBV27 to TRBJ2-7; tentatively, D is TRBD1 (6 bases). V shed 3 bases and J shed 2 bases, with 11 bases lying between them. This CDR3 spans 14 amino acids. Germline CDR1 and CDR2: MNHEY and SMNVEV (reference sequence). DNA for the CDR3: TGTGCCAGCAGTTTCCGGGACAACCCCTACGAGCAGTACTTC. Protein sequence: CASSFRDNPYEQYF.

The count of this clonotype is one. Written as DNA, the CDR3 is TGTGCCAGCAGTAGACCCGGGGGAGCAAGCTACGAGCAGTACTTC. Amino acids: CASSRPGGASYEQYF. This sequence joins TRBV25-1 and TRBJ2-7, with D possibly being TRBD2 (6 bases). V was pared by 5 bases and J by 3 bases, with 17 bases between. This CDR3 region has 15 residues. Germline V CDR1 and CDR2: MGHDK, SYGVNS.

Worth noting for this clonotype: A much bigger clone sits one base away, suggesting this may be a read error. CDR3 residues: CASSIRTNDTQYF. Here the CDR3 DNA reads TGTGCCAGCAGCATAAGGACTAACGATACGCAGTATTTT. The V gene is TRBV7-2, the J gene TRBJ2-3, with D tentatively TRBD2 (6 bases). Trimming left V 5 bases short and J 6 bases short, with 12 bases between. CDR1 is SGHTA and CDR2 is FQGNSA in the germline V gene. This CDR3 contains 13 residues.

In this sample, this clonotype turned up many times. The J gene is TRBJ2-6, the V gene TRBV20-1; D is uncertain. The germline gives CDR1 DFQATT, CDR2 SNEGSKA (reference sequence). V was trimmed by 6 bases and J by 2 bases, leaving 11 bases between them. There are 14 residues in the CDR3. The CDR3 DNA sequence: TGCAGTGCAAAGAAAGCTGCTGGGGCCAACGTCCTGACTTTC. Translation: CSAKKAAGANVLTF.

This clonotype was counted many times. The CDR3 nucleotides read TGTGCCAGCCGACGGGGGGACCAAGAGACCCAGTACTTC. Translation: CASRRGDQETQYF. The chain links TRBV18 to TRBJ2-5; 7 bases are shared with TRBD2. Per germline, CDR1 KGHSH and CDR2 LQKENI. CDR3 size: 13 residues. The junction had 3 bases not matched to a gene; V was cut back by 8 bases and J by 0 bases.

The CDR3 spells CASSETGTYTDTQYF. CDR3 coding DNA: TGTGCCAGCAGTGAGACAGGGACCTACACAGATACGCAGTATTTT. The V gene is TRBV25-1, the J gene TRBJ2-3, with 7 positions matching TRBD1. This CDR3 contains 15 residues. The V gene end was trimmed by 3 bases and the J gene end by 2 bases; junction bases not matched to a gene: 5. The V gene's germline CDR1 is MGHDK and CDR2 SYGVNS.

The chain carries TRBV24-1 and TRBJ1-4; 8 nucleotides agree with TRBD1. Trimming removed 5 bases from V and 4 bases from J; junction bases left unmatched: 5. CDR3 length equals 15 residues. The germline V gene encodes CDR1 KGHDR and CDR2 SFDVKD. This CDR3 is CATSADDRGNEKLFF. The DNA of the CDR3 is TGTGCCACCAGTGCCGACGACAGGGGTAATGAAAAACTGTTTTTT.

This rearrangement joins TRBV7-9 to TRBJ2-7, with TRBD2 as a possible D gene (7 bases). This CDR3 has 17 amino acids. The germline V gene has CDR1 SEHNR and CDR2 FQNEAQ (reference sequence). V was shortened by 2 bases and J by 2 bases, with 19 bases between the two germline ends. Here the CDR3 DNA reads TGTGCCAGCAGCTTAATCGGGGGGCAGGGAACTACCTACGAGCAGTACTTC. Residues: CASSLIGGQGTTYEQYF.

A few counts support this clonotype. The CDR3 reads CASRRAGSSYNEQFF. DNA for the CDR3: TGTGCCAGCAGGAGGGCCGGGAGCTCCTACAATGAGCAGTTCTTC. V and J are TRBV2 and TRBJ2-1; tentatively, D is TRBD2 (6 bases). This CDR3 region has 15 residues. The germline V gene has CDR1 SNHLY and CDR2 FYNNEI. V was shortened by 6 bases and J by 0 bases, with 12 bases between the two germline ends.

The rearrangement links TRBV20-1 to TRBJ2-7, with D possibly TRBD2 on 6 matching bases. Trimming pared 4 bases from V and 2 bases from J, leaving 12 bases between. CDR3 size: 13 residues. Germline CDR1 DFQATT, CDR2 SNEGSKA (reference sequence). The CDR3 protein is CSATRDLPYEQYF. For the CDR3, the DNA is TGCAGTGCTACCCGGGACTTACCCTACGAGCAGTACTTC.

This sequence joins TRBV18 and TRBJ2-3; 12 bases are a match to TRBD2. The CDR3 loop spans 17 amino acids. The ends lost 5 bases at V and 4 bases at J; junction bases unmatched: 10. Germline CDR1 is KGHSH and CDR2 is LQKENI. Written as DNA, the CDR3 is TGTGCCAGCTCATCCCAGACTAGCGGGAGAATCGCAGATACGCAGTATTTT. Protein product: CASSSQTSGRIADTQYF.

The V call is TRBV29-1, the J call TRBJ2-1, with 7 bases lining up with TRBD1. Germline V CDR1 and CDR2: SQVTM, ANQGSEA. The CDR3 is 12 residues long. V was pared by 4 bases and J by 7 bases, with 4 bases of the junction left unmatched. The CDR3 bases are TGCAGCGTTGGACAGACAGGGAATGAGCAGTTCTTC. Its protein product is CSVGQTGNEQFF.

The chain joins TRBV19 to TRBJ2-3; the D gene could be TRBD1 or TRBD2 (5 bases each). This CDR3 is 15 amino acids long. V lost 3 bases, J lost 5 bases, and 15 bases lay in between. Germline V gives CDR1 LNHDA, CDR2 SQIVND (reference sequence). Written as DNA, the CDR3 is TGTGCCAGTAGTATCCCCGGACGGGGCGGAGATACGCAGTATTTT. Amino acid sequence: CASSIPGRGGDTQYF.

This CDR3 reads CASSLALGGLSQPQHF. The DNA of the CDR3 is TGTGCCAGCAGTTTAGCCCTGGGGGGCCTAAGTCAGCCCCAGCATTTT. J is TRBJ1-5 and V is TRBV12-3 or TRBV12-4, with a tentative D call TRBD1 (6 bases). The CDR3 sequence is 16 residues long. Trimming cost V 0 bases and J 6 bases, with 15 bases left between them.

The chain joins TRBV2 to TRBJ2-1; tentative D call: TRBD2 (5 bases). The V gene's germline CDR1 is SNHLY and CDR2 FYNNEI. The CDR3 is 12 residues long. Deletions cut 2 bases from V and 8 bases from J, with 7 bases between. CDR3 nucleotides: TGTGCCAGCAGTGAACGGGGTGATGAGCAGTTCTTC. Translation gives CASSERGDEQFF.

A remark on this clonotype: The junction departs from the called germline gene at one end, perhaps through a read error. The V call is TRBV4-2, the J call TRBJ1-2; D perhaps matches TRBD1 (5 bases). Germline assignment: CDR1 LGHNA and CDR2 YNFKEQ. CDR3 length: 17 amino acids. In DNA, the CDR3 is TGTGCCATCAGCCAAGATCGATCAGCCGGGGGAGTATATGGCTACACCTTC. Amino acid sequence: CAISQDRSAGGVYGYTF.

Note on this clonotype: An end of the junction differs from the germline gene, which may be a read error. V gene TRBV12-3 or TRBV12-4 combines with J gene TRBJ2-7; 8 bases fit TRBD1. This CDR3 spans 14 amino acids. The CDR3 protein is CASSLRTGFDEQYF. CDR3 sequence (DNA): TGTGCCAGCAGTTTGAGGACAGGGTTCGACGAGCAGTATTTC.

Only one count was recorded for this clonotype. The rearrangement links TRBV7-8 to TRBJ2-5; D is ambiguous. The CDR3 totals 17 residues. Trimming removed 6 bases from V and 1 base from J, with 21 bases in between. The V gene's germline CDR1 is SGHVS and CDR2 FQNEAQ. The CDR3 DNA follows: TGTGCCAGCAGGCCCTTTGCCTCCGAAGGGTCCCAAGAGACCCAGTACTTC. Translating it yields CASRPFASEGSQETQYF. Based on the CDR3 plus reference TRBV7-8 and TRBJ2-5, the full variable domain is GAGVSQSPRYKVAKRGQDVALRCDPISGHVSLFWYQQALGQGPEFLTYFQNEAQLDKSGLPSDRFFAERPEGSVSTLKIQRTQQEDSAVYLCASRPFASEGSQETQYFGPGTRLLVL.

This chain connects TRBV2 to TRBJ2-3, with no clear D. The CDR3 consists of 12 residues. Germline values: CDR1 SNHLY, CDR2 FYNNEI. V shed 4 bases and J shed 4 bases, with 6 bases lying between them. This chain's CDR3 is CASSGYADTQYF. The DNA for the CDR3 is TGTGCCAGCAGTGGGTACGCAGATACGCAGTATTTT.

This clonotype was picked up many times. V gene TRBV7-6 combines with J gene TRBJ2-3; D not certain. CDR3 size: 12 residues. Germline CDR1 and CDR2: SGHVS and FNYEAQ. V lost 4 bases to trimming and J lost 3 bases, with 5 bases between them. The CDR3 loop reads CASSSATDTQYF. CDR3 in DNA: TGTGCCAGCAGCTCCGCAACAGATACGCAGTATTTT.

V gene TRBV20-1 combines with J gene TRBJ2-7; D is uncertain. Trimming pared 4 bases from V and 2 bases from J, leaving 15 bases between. Germline loops: CDR1 DFQATT, CDR2 SNEGSKA (reference sequence). This CDR3 is built from 14 residues. The CDR3 region is CSAKDARPTYEQYF. For the CDR3, the DNA is TGCAGTGCTAAAGACGCCCGACCGACCTACGAGCAGTACTTC.

This clonotype was found many times. V and J are TRBV7-2 and TRBJ2-7; D remains unclear. The CDR3 spans 16 residues. Trimming pared 1 base from V and 1 base from J, leaving 14 bases between. Germline V lookup: CDR1 SGHTA, CDR2 FQGNSA. The CDR3 DNA is TGTGCCAGCAGCTTAGTGGCTCGTCATGGGTCCTACGAGCAGTACTTC. Translation: CASSLVARHGSYEQYF.

The V call is TRBV28, the J call TRBJ2-3, with a possible D match to TRBD2 (6 bases). CDR3 length: 13 amino acids. Per the germline V gene, CDR1 is MDHEN and CDR2 is SYDVKM. V lost 11 bases to trimming and J lost 3 bases, with 15 bases between them. CDR3 amino acids: CAGKGAGTDTQYF. DNA of the CDR3: TGTGCCGGGAAGGGAGCGGGTACAGATACGCAGTATTTT.

The rearrangement links TRBV5-1 to TRBJ1-1; weak D call: TRBD1 (5 bases). The CDR3 totals 15 residues. Germline V gives CDR1 SGHRS, CDR2 YFSETQ. Trimming took 4 bases from V and 1 from J, leaving 14 bases between them. The CDR3 coding sequence is TGCGCCAGCAGCCGTCCGGGACTCCCGAACACTGAAGCTTTCTTT. It yields the protein CASSRPGLPNTEAFF.

This chain links TRBV6-1 with TRBJ1-3; TRBD1 matches 7 bases. Per the germline V gene, CDR1 is MNHNS and CDR2 is SASEGT. The CDR3 spans 16 residues. V was pared by 4 bases and J by 0 bases, with 6 bases of the junction left unmatched. CDR3 DNA: TGTGCCAGCAGTGCCACAGGGGCGTACTCTGGAAACACCATATATTTT. Translating it yields CASSATGAYSGNTIYF.

This clonotype was found a few times. The chain recombines TRBV7-2 with TRBJ2-1; 9 bases are a match to TRBD2. The closer fit of TRBJ2-7 to the DNA end suggests the J call may be wrong. This CDR3 spans 15 amino acids. The germline gives CDR1 SGHTA, CDR2 FQGNSA. For the CDR3, the DNA is TGTGCCAGCAGTCTATTCGGACTAGCGACGGATGAGCAGTACTTC. It translates to CASSLFGLATDEQYF.

This clonotype has a handful of counts. A read error is possible here, since a much larger clone lies one base away. This chain links TRBV12-3 or TRBV12-4 with TRBJ2-5; D may be TRBD1 or TRBD2 (5 bases each). The CDR3 covers 13 residues. Trimming cost V 6 bases and J 11 bases, with 19 bases left between them. The CDR3 is CASRSGPVNEQYF. Written as DNA, the CDR3 is TGTGCCAGCAGATCGGGACCCGTCAATGAGCAGTACTTC.